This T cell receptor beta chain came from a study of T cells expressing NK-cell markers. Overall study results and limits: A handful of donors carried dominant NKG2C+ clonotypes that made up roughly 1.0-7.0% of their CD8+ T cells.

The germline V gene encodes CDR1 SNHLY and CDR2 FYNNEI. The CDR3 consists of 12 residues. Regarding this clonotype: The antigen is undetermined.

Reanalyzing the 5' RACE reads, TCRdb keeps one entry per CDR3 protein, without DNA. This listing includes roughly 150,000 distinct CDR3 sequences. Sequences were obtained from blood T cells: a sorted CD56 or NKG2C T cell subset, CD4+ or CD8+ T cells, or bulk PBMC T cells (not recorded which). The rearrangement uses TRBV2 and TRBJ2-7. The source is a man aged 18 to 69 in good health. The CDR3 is CASSLTFYEQYF.